This T cell receptor (beta chain) was identified in a study of OX40 agonist ivuxolimab in advanced cancers. Turning to the study itself: Dose-escalation patients suffered from hepatocellular carcinoma, melanoma, renal cell or head and neck cancer. Partial responses were achieved by three patients, one with hepatocellular carcinoma and two with cutaneous melanoma. Regarding the study as a whole: Undetermined was the antigen specificity of the expanded peripheral T cells. There was clonal expansion of CD4+ and CD8+ blood T cells by week 6 at 0.1 to 3.0 mg/kg.

This clone was observed once. The antigen remains unidentified. Sequencing used immunoSEQ multiplex PCR; TCRdb keeps in-frame clones, though not all of them. The sample yields 49,000 or so clones, about 85% seen once. Trimming removed 4 bases at V and 0 bases at J, with 13 bases between. The CDR3 runs 16 residues. CDR1 is SGHTA, CDR2 FQGNSA, per germline. This clonotype was sampled from an adult with an advanced solid tumor such as melanoma, head and neck, liver or kidney cancer. The J gene is TRBJ1-3, the V gene TRBV7-2; D is possibly TRBD1 (5 bases). Sequencing used CD4+ or CD8+ T cells sorted from blood, obtained in a trial of the OX40 agonist ivuxolimab. CDR3 DNA sequence: TGTGCCAGCAGCTCACAGGCCCAGAGCTCTGGAAACACCATATATTTT. As protein: CASSSQAQSSGNTIYF.